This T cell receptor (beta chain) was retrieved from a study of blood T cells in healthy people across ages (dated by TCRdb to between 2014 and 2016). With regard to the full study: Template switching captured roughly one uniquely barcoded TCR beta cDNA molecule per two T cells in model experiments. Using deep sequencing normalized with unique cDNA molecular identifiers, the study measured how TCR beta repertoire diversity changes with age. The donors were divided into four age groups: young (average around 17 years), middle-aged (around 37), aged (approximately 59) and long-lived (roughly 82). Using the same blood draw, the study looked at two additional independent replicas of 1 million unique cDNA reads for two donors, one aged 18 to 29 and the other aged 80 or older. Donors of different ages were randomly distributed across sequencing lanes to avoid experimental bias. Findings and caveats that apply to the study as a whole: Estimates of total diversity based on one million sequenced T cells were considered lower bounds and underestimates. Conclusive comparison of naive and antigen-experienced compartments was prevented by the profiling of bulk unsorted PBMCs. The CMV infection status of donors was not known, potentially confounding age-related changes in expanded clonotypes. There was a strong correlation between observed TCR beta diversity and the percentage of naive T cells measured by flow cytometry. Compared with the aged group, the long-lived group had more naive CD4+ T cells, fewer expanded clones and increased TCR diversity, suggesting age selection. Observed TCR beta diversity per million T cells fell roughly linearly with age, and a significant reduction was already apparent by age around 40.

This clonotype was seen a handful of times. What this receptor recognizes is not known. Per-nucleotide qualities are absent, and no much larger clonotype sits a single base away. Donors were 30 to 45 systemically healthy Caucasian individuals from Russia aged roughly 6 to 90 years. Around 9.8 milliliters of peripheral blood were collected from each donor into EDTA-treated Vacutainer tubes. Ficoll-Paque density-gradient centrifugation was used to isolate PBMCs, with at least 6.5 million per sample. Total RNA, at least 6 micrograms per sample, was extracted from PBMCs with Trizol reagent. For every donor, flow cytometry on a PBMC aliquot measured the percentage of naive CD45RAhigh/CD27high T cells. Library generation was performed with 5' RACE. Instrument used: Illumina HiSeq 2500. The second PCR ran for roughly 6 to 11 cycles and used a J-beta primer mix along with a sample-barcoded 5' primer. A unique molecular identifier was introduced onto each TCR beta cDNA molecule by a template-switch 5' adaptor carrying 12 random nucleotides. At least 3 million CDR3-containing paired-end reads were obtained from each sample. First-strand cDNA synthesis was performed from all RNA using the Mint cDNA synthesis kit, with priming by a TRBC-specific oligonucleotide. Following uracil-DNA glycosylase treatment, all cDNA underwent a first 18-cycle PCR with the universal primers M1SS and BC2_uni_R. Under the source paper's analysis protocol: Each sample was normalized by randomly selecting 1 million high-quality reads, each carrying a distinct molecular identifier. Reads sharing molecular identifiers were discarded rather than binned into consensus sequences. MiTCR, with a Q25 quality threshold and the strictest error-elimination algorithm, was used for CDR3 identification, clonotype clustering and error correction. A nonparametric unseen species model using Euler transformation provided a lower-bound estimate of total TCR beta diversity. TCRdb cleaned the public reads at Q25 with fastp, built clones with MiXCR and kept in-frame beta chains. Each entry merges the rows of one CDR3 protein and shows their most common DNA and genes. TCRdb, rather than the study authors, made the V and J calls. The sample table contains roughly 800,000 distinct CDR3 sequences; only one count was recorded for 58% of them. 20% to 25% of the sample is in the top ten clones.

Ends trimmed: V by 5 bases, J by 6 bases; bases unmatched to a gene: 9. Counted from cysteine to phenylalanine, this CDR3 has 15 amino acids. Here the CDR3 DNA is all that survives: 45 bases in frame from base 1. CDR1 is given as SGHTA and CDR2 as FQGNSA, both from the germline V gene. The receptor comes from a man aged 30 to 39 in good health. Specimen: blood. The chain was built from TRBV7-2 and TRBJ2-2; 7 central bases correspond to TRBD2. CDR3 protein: CASSIGLGSAGELFF. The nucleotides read TGTGCCAGCAGCATCGGACTAGGGTCGGCCGGGGAGCTGTTTTTT.